The clone carrying this T cell receptor (beta chain) was seen more than once but under ten times. In the same sample, other DNA sequences code for this CDR3. The data belong to a study of blood T cell repertoires in COVID-19. Across the study: Acute and convalescent COVID-19 samples came from the United States, Italy and Spain. Nucleic acid was either cDNA or gDNA, and it came from T cells, B-cell-depleted T cells, or PBMCs.

Per germline, CDR1 LGHDT and CDR2 YNNKEL (reference sequence). V shed 8 bases and J shed 4 bases, with 8 bases lying between them. The CDR3 runs 11 residues. In the source study's methods: Counts of nucleated cells, estimated from reference gene primer amplification, were obtained. The repertoire was sequenced with immunoSEQ multiplex PCR; TCRdb's copy has only in-frame clones and lacks some. That table is the source of V, J and clone size, and D and trimming were worked out from the DNA. The sample yields about 270,000 clones, 82% seen once. The chain has TRBV3-1 (or the pseudogene TRBV3-2) and TRBJ1-1; D gene uncertain. The TCR sequence derives from a young woman with acute or convalescent COVID-19. Source material: peripheral blood. This CDR3 reads CASRGGTEAFF. For the CDR3, the DNA is TGTGCCAGCCGGGGAGGCACTGAAGCTTTCTTT.